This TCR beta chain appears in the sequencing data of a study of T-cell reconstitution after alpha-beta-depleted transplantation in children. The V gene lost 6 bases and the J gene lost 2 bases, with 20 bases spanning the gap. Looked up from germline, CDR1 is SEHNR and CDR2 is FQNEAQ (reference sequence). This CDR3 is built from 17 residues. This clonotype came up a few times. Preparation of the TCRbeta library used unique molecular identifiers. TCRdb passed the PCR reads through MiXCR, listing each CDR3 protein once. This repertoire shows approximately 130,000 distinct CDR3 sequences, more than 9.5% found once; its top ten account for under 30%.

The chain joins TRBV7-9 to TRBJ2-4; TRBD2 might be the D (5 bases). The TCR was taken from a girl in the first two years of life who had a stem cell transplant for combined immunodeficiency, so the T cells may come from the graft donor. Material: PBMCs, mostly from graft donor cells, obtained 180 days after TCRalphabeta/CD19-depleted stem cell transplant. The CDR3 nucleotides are TGTGCCAGCAGTCCCGGACTCAAGATTCATTCCAAAAACATTCAGTACTTC. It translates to CASSPGLKIHSKNIQYF.